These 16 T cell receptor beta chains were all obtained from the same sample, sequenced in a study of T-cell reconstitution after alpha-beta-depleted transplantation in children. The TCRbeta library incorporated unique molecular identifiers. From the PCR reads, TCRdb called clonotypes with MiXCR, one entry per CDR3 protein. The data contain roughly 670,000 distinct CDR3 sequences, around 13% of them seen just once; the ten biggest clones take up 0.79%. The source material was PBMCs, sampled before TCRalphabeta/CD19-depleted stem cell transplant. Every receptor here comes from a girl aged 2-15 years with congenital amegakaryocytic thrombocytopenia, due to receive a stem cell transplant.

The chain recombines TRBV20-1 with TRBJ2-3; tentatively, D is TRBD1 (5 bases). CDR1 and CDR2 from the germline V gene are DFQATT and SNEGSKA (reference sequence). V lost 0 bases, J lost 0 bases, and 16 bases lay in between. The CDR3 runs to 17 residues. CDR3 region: CSARDFRGAASTDTQYF. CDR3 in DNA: TGCAGTGCTAGAGATTTTCGTGGGGCAGCTAGCACAGATACGCAGTATTTT.

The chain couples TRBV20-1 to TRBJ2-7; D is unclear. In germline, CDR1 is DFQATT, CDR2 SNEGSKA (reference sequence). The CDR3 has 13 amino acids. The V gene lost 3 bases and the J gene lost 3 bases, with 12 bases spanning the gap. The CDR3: CSARVRQNYEQYF. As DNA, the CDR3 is TGCAGTGCTAGGGTCCGGCAGAACTACGAGCAGTACTTC.

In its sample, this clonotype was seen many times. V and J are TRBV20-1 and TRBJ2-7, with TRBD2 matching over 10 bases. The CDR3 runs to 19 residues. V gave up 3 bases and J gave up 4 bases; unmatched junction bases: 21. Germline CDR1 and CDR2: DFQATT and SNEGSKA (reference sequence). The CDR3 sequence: CSASRPLRPSRLAGYEQYF. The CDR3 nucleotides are TGCAGTGCTAGCAGGCCACTTCGGCCTTCGAGACTAGCGGGTTACGAGCAGTACTTC.

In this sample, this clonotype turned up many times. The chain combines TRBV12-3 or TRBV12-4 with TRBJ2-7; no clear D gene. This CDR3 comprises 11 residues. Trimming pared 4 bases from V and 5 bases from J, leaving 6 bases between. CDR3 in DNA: TGTGCCAGCAGTTCGACCCACGAGCAGTACTTC. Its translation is CASSSTHEQYF.

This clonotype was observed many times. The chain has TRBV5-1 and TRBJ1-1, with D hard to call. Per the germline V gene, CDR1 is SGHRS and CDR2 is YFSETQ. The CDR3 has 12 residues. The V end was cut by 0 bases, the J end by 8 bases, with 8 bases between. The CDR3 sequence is CASSLDQAEAFF. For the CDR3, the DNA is TGCGCCAGCAGCTTGGACCAGGCCGAAGCTTTCTTT. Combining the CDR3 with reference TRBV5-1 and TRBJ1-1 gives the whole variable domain KAGVTQTPRYLIKTRGQQVTLSCSPISGHRSVSWYQQTPGQGLQFLFEYFSETQRNKGNFPGRFSGRQFSNSRSEMNVSTLELGDSALYLCASSLDQAEAFFGQGTRLTVV.

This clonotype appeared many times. The DNA for the CDR3 is TGCAGCGTTGTTGCTAGCGGGAGGTACGAGCAGTACTTC. This codes for CSVVASGRYEQYF. The chain is built from TRBV29-1 and TRBJ2-7, with 11 bases that match TRBD2. The CDR3 has 13 residues. V lost 4 bases, J lost 4 bases, and 3 bases stayed unmatched. Germline CDR1 and CDR2: SQVTM and ANQGSEA.

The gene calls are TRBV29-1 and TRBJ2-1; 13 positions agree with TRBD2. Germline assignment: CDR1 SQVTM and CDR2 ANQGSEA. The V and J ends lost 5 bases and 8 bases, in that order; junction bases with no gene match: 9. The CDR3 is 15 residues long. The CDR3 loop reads CSVCPTSGRLHEQFF. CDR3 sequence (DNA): TGCAGCGTTTGCCCGACTAGCGGGAGGCTGCATGAGCAGTTCTTC.

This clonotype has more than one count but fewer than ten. The DNA of the CDR3 is TGTGCCAGCAGGGCCCGGGACGAGGGGGTTAATGAGCAGTTCTTC. Residues: CASRARDEGVNEQFF. The genes are TRBV12-3 or TRBV12-4 and TRBJ2-1; D is perhaps TRBD1 (6 bases). The CDR3 consists of 15 residues. V lost 6 bases and J 7 bases, leaving 19 bases between the germline ends.

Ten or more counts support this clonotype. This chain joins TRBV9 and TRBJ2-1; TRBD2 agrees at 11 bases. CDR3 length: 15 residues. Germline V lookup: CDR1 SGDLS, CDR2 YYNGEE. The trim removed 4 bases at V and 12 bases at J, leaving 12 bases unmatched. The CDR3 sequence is CASSPQVASGRMQFF. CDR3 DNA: TGTGCCAGCAGCCCCCAGGTGGCTAGCGGGAGGATGCAGTTCTTC.

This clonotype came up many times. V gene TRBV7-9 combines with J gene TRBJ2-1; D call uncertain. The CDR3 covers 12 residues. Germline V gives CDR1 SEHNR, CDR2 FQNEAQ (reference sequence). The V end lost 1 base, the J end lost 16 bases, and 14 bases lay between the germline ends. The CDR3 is CASSLETRHQFF. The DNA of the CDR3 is TGTGCCAGCAGCTTAGAAACCAGGCATCAATTCTTC.

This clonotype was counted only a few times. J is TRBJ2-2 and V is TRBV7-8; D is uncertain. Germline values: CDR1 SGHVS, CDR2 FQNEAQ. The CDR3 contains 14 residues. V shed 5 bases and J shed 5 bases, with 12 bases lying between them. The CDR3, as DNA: TGTGCCAGCAGCCGTAATATCGATACCGGGGAGCTGTTTTTT. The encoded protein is CASSRNIDTGELFF.

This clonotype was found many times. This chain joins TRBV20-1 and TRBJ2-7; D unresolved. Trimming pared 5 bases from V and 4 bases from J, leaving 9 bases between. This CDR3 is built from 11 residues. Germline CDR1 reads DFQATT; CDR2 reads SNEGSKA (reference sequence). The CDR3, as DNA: TGCAGTGCTCCGGTCGGGTACGAGCAGTACTTC. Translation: CSAPVGYEQYF.

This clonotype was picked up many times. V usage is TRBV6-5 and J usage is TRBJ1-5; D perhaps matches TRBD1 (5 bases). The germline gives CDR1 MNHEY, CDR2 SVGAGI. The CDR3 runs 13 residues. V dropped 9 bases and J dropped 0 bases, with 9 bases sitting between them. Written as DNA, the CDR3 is TGTGCCAGGGGACTCATTAGCAATCAGCCCCAGCATTTT. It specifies CARGLISNQPQHF.

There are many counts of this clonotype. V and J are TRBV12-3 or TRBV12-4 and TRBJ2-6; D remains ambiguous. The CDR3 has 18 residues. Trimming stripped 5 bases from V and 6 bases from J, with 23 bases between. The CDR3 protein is CASSNSGPFSYQANVLTF. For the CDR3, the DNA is TGTGCCAGCAGTAATTCCGGGCCATTTTCCTACCAGGCCAACGTCCTGACTTTC.

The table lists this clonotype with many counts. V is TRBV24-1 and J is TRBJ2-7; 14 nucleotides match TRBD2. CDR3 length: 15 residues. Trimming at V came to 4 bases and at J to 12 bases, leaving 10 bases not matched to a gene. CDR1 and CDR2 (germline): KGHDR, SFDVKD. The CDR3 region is CATSEPGTSGSILYF. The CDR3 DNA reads TGTGCCACCAGTGAGCCCGGGACTAGCGGGAGTATTTTGTACTTC.

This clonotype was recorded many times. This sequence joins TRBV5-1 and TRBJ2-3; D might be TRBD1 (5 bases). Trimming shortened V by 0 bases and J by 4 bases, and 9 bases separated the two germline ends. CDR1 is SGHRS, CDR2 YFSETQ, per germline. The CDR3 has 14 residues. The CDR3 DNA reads TGCGCCAGCAGCTTGGAGGGGTTGGCAGATACGCAGTATTTT. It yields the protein CASSLEGLADTQYF. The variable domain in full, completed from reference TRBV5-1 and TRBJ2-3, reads KAGVTQTPRYLIKTRGQQVTLSCSPISGHRSVSWYQQTPGQGLQFLFEYFSETQRNKGNFPGRFSGRQFSNSRSEMNVSTLELGDSALYLCASSLEGLADTQYFGPGTRLTVL.